This paragraph covers one T cell receptor (beta chain) sequence. TCR beta CDR3 regions were amplified from RNA transcripts. First-round RT-PCR targeting the TCR CDR3 was performed with the HTBI primer set. TCRdb redid the calling of the multiplex PCR reads with MiXCR, one entry per CDR3 protein. The sample includes over 200,000 distinct CDR3 sequences, roughly 18% of them seen just once. Germline CDR1 and CDR2: SGHRS and YFSETQ. The ends lost 4 bases at V and 6 bases at J; junction bases unmatched: 9. CDR3 length: 15 residues. This entry is derived from a study of T cells in Graves' hyperthyroidism and ophthalmopathy. Overall study: Before treatment of any kind, peripheral blood was taken at initial diagnosis.

The gene calls are TRBV5-1 and TRBJ2-7, with 11 bases fitting TRBD2. The clonotype comes from a man aged 35 to 55 with Graves' hyperthyroidism. Sample: blood. CDR3 DNA sequence: TGCGCCAGCAGCCCGGTAGCGGGGGGGCCCATCGAGCAGTACTTC. The encoded protein is CASSPVAGGPIEQYF. Complete variable domain (other parts from reference TRBV5-1 and TRBJ2-7): KAGVTQTPRYLIKTRGQQVTLSCSPISGHRSVSWYQQTPGQGLQFLFEYFSETQRNKGNFPGRFSGRQFSNSRSEMNVSTLELGDSALYLCASSPVAGGPIEQYFGPGTRLTVT.